This T cell receptor (beta chain) was identified in a study of T cells in Graves' hyperthyroidism and ophthalmopathy. CDR1 and CDR2 (germline): SGHAT, FQNNGV. Trimming took off 8 bases at V and 1 base at J, with 8 bases between the two ends. This CDR3 has 13 residues. Notes on the study in general: Median prediction lead before ophthalmopathy onset was roughly 6 months with the model.

Graves' hyperthyroidism qualified as stable when ophthalmopathy did not progress within 18 months. Worth noting for this clonotype: Its matching antigen is unknown.

RNA transcripts served as the template for amplifying TCR beta CDR3 regions. The TCR CDR3 first-round RT-PCR relied on the HTBI primer set. Each CDR3 protein gets one entry after TCRdb re-called the multiplex PCR reads with MiXCR. Here the sample spans about 420,000 distinct CDR3 sequences, roughly 15% being singletons. The clonotype comes from a young woman with Graves' hyperthyroidism. The genes are TRBV11-2 and TRBJ2-2; unclear D gene. Sequenced input: blood. CDR3 sequence: CASRPVNTGELFF. In DNA form, the CDR3 reads TGTGCCAGCCGCCCCGTGAACACCGGGGAGCTGTTTTTT.